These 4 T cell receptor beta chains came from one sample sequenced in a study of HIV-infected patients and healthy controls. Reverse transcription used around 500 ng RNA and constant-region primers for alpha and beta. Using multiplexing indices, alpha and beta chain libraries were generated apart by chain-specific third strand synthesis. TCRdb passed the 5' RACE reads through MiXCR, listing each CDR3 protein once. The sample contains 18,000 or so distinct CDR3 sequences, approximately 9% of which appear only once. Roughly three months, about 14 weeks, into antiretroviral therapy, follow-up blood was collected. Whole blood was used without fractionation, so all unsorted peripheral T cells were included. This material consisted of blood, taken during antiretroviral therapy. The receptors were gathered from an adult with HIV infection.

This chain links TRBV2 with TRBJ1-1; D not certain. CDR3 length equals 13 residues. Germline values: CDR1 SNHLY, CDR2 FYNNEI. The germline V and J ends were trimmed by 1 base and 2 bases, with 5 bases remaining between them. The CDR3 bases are TGTGCCAGCAGTGAAGAGGGCAACACTGAAGCTTTCTTT. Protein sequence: CASSEEGNTEAFF.

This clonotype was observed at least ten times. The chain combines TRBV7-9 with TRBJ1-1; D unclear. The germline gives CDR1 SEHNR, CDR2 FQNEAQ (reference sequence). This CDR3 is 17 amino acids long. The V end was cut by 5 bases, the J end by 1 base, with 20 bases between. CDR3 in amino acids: CASSPRGIRAPNTEAFF. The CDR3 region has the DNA TGTGCCAGCAGCCCCCGAGGTATCCGGGCCCCGAACACTGAAGCTTTCTTT.

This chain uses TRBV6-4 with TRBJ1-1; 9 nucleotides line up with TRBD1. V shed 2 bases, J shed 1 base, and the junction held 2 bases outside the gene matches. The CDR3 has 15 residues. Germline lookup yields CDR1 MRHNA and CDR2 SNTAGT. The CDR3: CASSDTDRGNTEAFF. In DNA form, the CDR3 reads TGTGCCAGCAGTGACACGGACAGGGGGAACACTGAAGCTTTCTTT.

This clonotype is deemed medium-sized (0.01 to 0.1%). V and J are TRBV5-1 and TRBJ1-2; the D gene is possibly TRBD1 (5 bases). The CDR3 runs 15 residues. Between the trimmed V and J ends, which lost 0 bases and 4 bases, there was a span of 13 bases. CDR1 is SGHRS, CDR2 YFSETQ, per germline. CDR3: CASSLEFQGPYGYTF. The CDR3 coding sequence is TGCGCCAGCAGCTTGGAATTCCAGGGCCCCTATGGCTACACCTTC.